The clone carrying this T cell receptor (beta chain) was seen only a few times. Its antigen is not known. A read error may account for a junction end that differs from germline. The data are from a study of graft-versus-host responses after intestinal transplantation. About the study: Every transplant recipient was induced with anti-thymocyte globulin, then maintained on tacrolimus and steroids for 2 to 4 years.

Per germline, CDR1 SGHTA and CDR2 FQGNSA. This CDR3 has 14 amino acids. Study-wide points: Detection of GvH clones occurred in recipient marrow, and some had their first appearance in ileum or blood. With peak circulating GvH clone levels came an association with early post-transplant HvG declines. Subjects displaying graft-donor T cell macrochimerism possessed elevated graft-versus-host to host-versus-graft clonal ratios inside allografts.

Assay: immunoSEQ multiplex PCR; the TCRdb copy retains only in-frame clones and omits some. This sample has 90,000 to 120,000 clones, with 80% to 90% found just once. This specimen consisted of unstimulated CD4+ T cells sorted from spleen or lymph node cells, obtained before transplant. This sequence joins TRBV7-2 and TRBJ2-3; 16 bases align to TRBD2. This clonotype was sampled from a human donor who was the organ donor for an intestinal transplant. The CDR3 DNA is TGTGCCAGCAGTAGTACACCGGGACTAGCGGGGGGGCACTTT. Encoded protein: CASSSTPGLAGGHF.